Each of the 24 T cell receptor beta chains below was sequenced from the same sample in a study of blood T cell repertoires in COVID-19. Measured with immunoSEQ multiplex PCR; TCRdb has only the in-frame clones, and not every one. In the table there are fewer than 350,000 clones, under 90% of which are singletons. Sample: peripheral blood. Receptors originate from a woman in her fifties or sixties with active or convalescent COVID-19.

The chain is built from TRBV27 and TRBJ1-2; TRBD1 matches at 7 bases. The CDR3 has 13 amino acids. Germline-derived CDR1 and CDR2 are MNHEY and SMNVEV (reference sequence). V lost 3 bases to trimming and J lost 3 bases; unmatched junction nucleotides: 1. CDR3 DNA sequence: TGTGCCAGCAGTTTCGACAGGGACTATGGCTACACCTTC. Amino acid sequence: CASSFDRDYGYTF.

This clone was picked up a small number of times. This chain connects TRBV21-1 to TRBJ1-6; TRBD1 was called by the table and not checked on the DNA. TRBV21-1 is classified as a pseudogene. This CDR3 region has 15 residues. The CDR3 is CASTGQPFVGSPLHF. CDR3 nucleotides: TGTGCCAGCACGGGACAGCCTTTTGTGGGTTCACCCCTCCACTTT.

This chain joins TRBV11-2 and TRBJ1-1, with 7 positions matching TRBD1. The CDR3 totals 14 residues. Germline CDR1 is SGHAT and CDR2 is FQNNGV. V was pared by 3 bases and J by 3 bases, with 4 bases of the junction left unmatched. The CDR3 loop is CASSLLRGYTEAFF. The CDR3 DNA sequence: TGTGCCAGCAGCTTGCTCAGGGGGTACACTGAAGCTTTCTTT.

The chain is built from TRBV19 and TRBJ1-1, with 7 bases aligning to TRBD1. The CDR3 has 18 residues. Germline V CDR1 and CDR2: LNHDA, SQIVND (reference sequence). J gave up 4 bases and V 7 bases, and 21 bases lay outside the gene matches. The CDR3 DNA reads as TGTGCCAGTATGCAAACTTTTCGGACAGGTGGGAGTAGCACTGAAGCTTTCTTT. Its protein product is CASMQTFRTGGSSTEAFF. Using reference TRBV19 and TRBJ1-1 for the parts outside the CDR3, the full variable domain is DGGITQSPKYLFRKEGQNVTLSCEQNLNHDAMYWYRQDPGQGLRLIYYSQIVNDFQKGDIAEGYSVSREKKESFPLTVTSAQKNPTAFYLCASMQTFRTGGSSTEAFFGQGTRLTVV.

The gene calls are TRBV6-5 and TRBJ2-1; 10 bases match TRBD2. The junction had 6 bases not matched to a gene; V was cut back by 6 bases and J by 7 bases. This CDR3 spans 14 amino acids. Per the germline V gene, CDR1 is MNHEY and CDR2 is SVGAGI. In DNA, the CDR3 is TGTGCCAGCAGCCTGGGACTAGCGCTAAATGAGCAGTTCTTC. Its translation: CASSLGLALNEQFF.

A few counts support this clone. The chain employs TRBV30 and TRBJ1-5; 10 bases are a match to TRBD1. Losses at the gene ends were 5 bases for V and 5 bases for J; bases not matched to a gene: 3. There are 13 residues in the CDR3. Germline CDR1 and CDR2: GTSNPN and SVGIG (reference sequence). CDR3 DNA: TGTGCCTGGGGGACAGGGGACCATCAGCCCCAGCATTTT. Amino acids: CAWGTGDHQPQHF.

This chain connects TRBV15 to TRBJ2-3, with a tentative D call TRBD2 (5 bases). V lost 3 bases and J 2 bases, leaving 15 bases between the germline ends. This CDR3 contains 16 residues. Germline CDR1 reads LNHNV; CDR2 reads YYDKDF (reference sequence). In DNA, the CDR3 is TGTGCCACCAGCAGGACCCCCAAGCGGATCACAGATACGCAGTATTTT. Its protein product is CATSRTPKRITDTQYF.

The chain recombines TRBV30 with TRBJ2-3, with TRBD1 matching over 8 bases. The CDR3 is 14 amino acids. V shed 5 bases, J shed 4 bases, and the junction held 8 bases outside the gene matches. From germline, CDR1 is GTSNPN and CDR2 SVGIG (reference sequence). DNA of the CDR3: TGTGCCTGGCAAATCCAGGGGGCATCAGATACGCAGTATTTT. Amino acid sequence: CAWQIQGASDTQYF.

J is TRBJ2-3 and V is TRBV7-9; 13 bases agree with TRBD2. The germline gives CDR1 SEHNR, CDR2 FQNEAQ (reference sequence). With V trimmed by 5 bases and J by 3 bases, 2 bases remained unmatched. The CDR3 covers 15 residues. CDR3 nucleotides: TGTGCCAGCAGCCCACTAGCGGGGGGGACAGATACGCAGTATTTT. Translation: CASSPLAGGTDTQYF.

J is TRBJ2-7 and V is TRBV19; D not certain. Trimming pared 5 bases from V and 0 bases from J, leaving 11 bases between. The CDR3 totals 14 residues. Germline V gene lookup returns CDR1 LNHDA and CDR2 SQIVND (reference sequence). CDR3 coding DNA: TGTGCCAGTAGTTTACGACCGGGCTCCTACGAGCAGTACTTC. It translates to CASSLRPGSYEQYF.

This sequence joins TRBV4-3 and TRBJ1-1; TRBD1 matches 7 bases. Per germline, CDR1 LGHNA and CDR2 YSLEER. V was clipped by 1 base and J by 3 bases; unmatched bases: 5. The CDR3 consists of 15 residues. The CDR3 DNA follows: TGCGCCAGCAGCCAAGTAGGTCAGGGGGACACTGAAGCTTTCTTT. It encodes CASSQVGQGDTEAFF.

The chain is built from TRBV27 and TRBJ1-4; D is unresolved. The CDR3 has 13 residues. CDR1 MNHEY and CDR2 SMNVEV come from the germline V gene (reference sequence). Trimming pared 11 bases from V and 5 bases from J, leaving 15 bases between. CDR3 in DNA: TGTGCCGCTGCCCCCCGAGGGAATGAAAAACTGTTTTTT. Its translation: CAAAPRGNEKLFF.

The rearrangement joins TRBV27 to TRBJ2-2; TRBD1 matches at 9 bases. V was pared by 6 bases and J by 6 bases, with 2 bases of the junction left unmatched. The CDR3 consists of 13 residues. Germline V gene data show CDR1 as MNHEY and CDR2 as SMNVEV (reference sequence). The CDR3 here is CASSWTGAGELFF. CDR3 bases: TGTGCCAGCAGCTGGACAGGGGCCGGGGAGCTGTTTTTT.

V usage is TRBV7-3 and J usage is TRBJ2-3; 7 nucleotides agree with TRBD2. CDR3 size: 15 residues. Germline V gene lookup returns CDR1 SGHTA and CDR2 FQGTGA. The V segment lost 2 bases and the J segment 8 bases; nucleotides outside the gene matches: 10. The CDR3 region is CASSLERGRGGTQYF. CDR3 coding DNA: TGTGCCAGCAGCTTAGAACGCGGGAGAGGCGGTACGCAGTATTTT. Combining the CDR3 with reference TRBV7-3 and TRBJ2-3 gives the whole variable domain GAGVSQTPSNKVTEKGKYVELRCDPISGHTALYWYRQSLGQGPEFLIYFQGTGAADDSGLPNDRFFAVRPEGSVSTLKIQRTERGDSAVYLCASSLERGRGGTQYFGPGTRLTVL.

The chain recombines TRBV10-1 with TRBJ1-2; no definite D call. The germline CDR1 and CDR2 sequences are WNHNN and SYGVQD (reference sequence). Trimming cost V 7 bases and J 4 bases, with 25 bases left between them. CDR3 length: 17 residues. The CDR3 DNA reads as TGCGCCAGCATCCCCCGGCTCACGAAAGCGCCCCCCTATGGCTACACCTTC. It encodes CASIPRLTKAPPYGYTF.

The chain has TRBV11-2 and TRBJ1-4, with D possibly matching TRBD1 (6 bases). V gave up 3 bases and J gave up 4 bases, with 12 bases separating them. Germline V lookup: CDR1 SGHAT, CDR2 FQNNGV. The CDR3 is made up of 15 amino acids. Here the CDR3 reads CASSFTGSGNEKLFF. Here the CDR3 DNA reads TGTGCCAGCAGCTTCACAGGGTCGGGTAATGAAAAACTGTTTTTT.

The chain employs TRBV4-1 and TRBJ2-7, with a possible D match to TRBD1 (6 bases). Trimming pared 0 bases from V and 2 bases from J, leaving 17 bases between. The CDR3 has 17 amino acids. CDR1 is MGHRA and CDR2 is YSYEKL in the germline V gene. This CDR3 is CASSQDTIRTAAYEQYF. CDR3 DNA sequence: TGCGCCAGCAGCCAAGATACCATCCGGACAGCCGCCTACGAGCAGTACTTC.

The chain links TRBV7-9 to TRBJ2-5; D perhaps matches TRBD1 (7 bases). The V gene lost 1 base and the J gene lost 2 bases, with 11 bases spanning the gap. Germline V gives CDR1 SEHNR, CDR2 FQNEAQ (reference sequence). This CDR3 region has 15 residues. The CDR3 coding sequence is TGTGCCAGCAGCTTAGAGACAGGGACTCAAGAGACCCAGTACTTC. Protein product: CASSLETGTQETQYF.

This chain joins TRBV10-3 and TRBJ1-2; D is unclear. This CDR3 comprises 15 residues. V lost 0 bases to trimming and J lost 1 base, with 9 bases between them. Germline lookup yields CDR1 ENHRY and CDR2 SYGVKD. The CDR3: CAISESPGGNYGYTF. The CDR3, as DNA: TGTGCCATCAGTGAGTCACCAGGAGGTAACTATGGCTACACCTTC.

This clone was observed a single time. The V call is TRBV28, the J call TRBJ1-5, with TRBD1 as a possible D gene (6 bases). This CDR3 is 15 amino acids long. V lost 8 bases to trimming and J lost 7 bases, with 21 bases between them. CDR1 and CDR2 (germline): MDHEN, SYDVKM. The CDR3 DNA reads TGTGCCAGCCGGACAGAAAGGAGAGTCGGACAGCCCCAGCATTTT. Its protein is CASRTERRVGQPQHF.

J is TRBJ2-7 and V is TRBV6-5; TRBD1 might be the D (6 bases). The germline V gene encodes CDR1 MNHEY and CDR2 SVGAGI. Trimming pared 5 bases from V and 5 bases from J, leaving 10 bases between. The CDR3 has 12 amino acids. The CDR3 region has the DNA TGTGCCAGCAGTCCAACAGGGAACGAGCAGTACTTC. The encoded protein is CASSPTGNEQYF.

The chain combines TRBV5-1 with TRBJ1-4, with TRBD1 matching over 7 bases. Trimming cost V 4 bases and J 4 bases; bases outside gene matches: 7. The germline CDR1 and CDR2 sequences are SGHRS and YFSETQ. CDR3 size: 15 residues. The CDR3 nucleotides read TGCGCCAGCAGCGGGGACAGCGCTTATAATGAAAAACTGTTTTTT. Translated, it gives CASSGDSAYNEKLFF.

V and J are TRBV13 and TRBJ1-2; 9 bases map to TRBD1. With V trimmed by 6 bases and J by 8 bases, 10 bases remained unmatched. Germline CDR1 PRHDT, CDR2 FYEKMQ (reference sequence). CDR3 size: 14 residues. The DNA of the CDR3 is TGTGCCAGCAGTTCGACAGGGGGGCAAGAGGGCTACACCTTC. It translates to CASSSTGGQEGYTF. The whole variable domain, filled in from reference TRBV13 and TRBJ1-2, reads AAGVIQSPRHLIKEKRETATLKCYPIPRHDTVYWYQQGPGQDPQFLISFYEKMQSDKGSIPDRFSAQQFSDYHSELNMSSLELGDSALYFCASSSTGGQEGYTFGSGTRLTVV.

The DNA for the CDR3 is TGTGCCAGCAGTGGACAGGTTGCCTATGGCTACACCTTC. Its protein product is CASSGQVAYGYTF. This sequence joins TRBV2 and TRBJ1-2, with TRBD1 as a possible D gene (6 bases). The CDR3 totals 13 residues. Germline V lookup: CDR1 SNHLY, CDR2 FYNNEI. Trimming shortened V by 4 bases and J by 4 bases, and 10 bases separated the two germline ends.